The following is a T cell receptor (beta chain) sequence with its context. Produced via immunoSEQ multiplex PCR; TCRdb's table is partial and in-frame only. There are fewer than 200,000 clones in the sample; around 87% occur only once, and roughly 2.5% lies in the top ten. The data stem from a study of blood T cell repertoires in COVID-19. Study in general: Samples of COVID-19 (acute and convalescent) were obtained from the United States, Italy and Spain. T cells, B-cell-depleted T cells, or PBMCs provided the cDNA or gDNA that served as material.

The germline gives CDR1 MGHRA, CDR2 YSYEKL. There are 15 residues in the CDR3. J gave up 6 bases and V 1 base, and 7 bases lay outside the gene matches. This clonotype was sampled from a man in his forties or fifties with active or convalescent COVID-19. Sequencing was performed on peripheral blood. The chain couples TRBV4-1 to TRBJ1-2; 8 positions agree with TRBD1. DNA of the CDR3: TGCGCCAGCAGCCAAGGGACAGGGCCCTCGGATGGCTACACCTTC. Encoded protein: CASSQGTGPSDGYTF.